Sequencing of this TCR beta chain was carried out in a study of beta chain features in type 1 diabetes. Study conclusions and caveats: Naive, central memory and regulatory TCRB repertoires appeared more similar among patients than healthy donors. Insertions were fewer and deletions more numerous at VDJ junctions in type 1 diabetes patients. All four CD4+ subsets of Type 1 diabetes patients contained TCRB CDR3s that were moderately but significantly shorter.

Since all of the isolated RNA was reverse transcribed, expressed TCRB transcripts were what got sequenced. The protocol was immunoSEQ multiplex PCR, while the TCRdb copy is restricted to in-frame clones and leaves out a portion. This table has a few hundred thousand clones, approximately 16% appearing once. Points on this clone: The antigen remains unidentified.

CD45RO/CCR7/CD25/CD127/CD95/CD27 separated CD4+ naive, central memory, regulatory and stem cell-like memory cells by sorting. Purities over 95% were achieved in all sorted populations. Germline V gene sequence: CDR1 LGHNA, CDR2 YNFKEQ. The CDR3 runs to 14 residues. V lost 3 bases, J lost 7 bases, and 3 bases stayed unmatched. Sequenced material: naive CD4+ T cells from blood. The receptor was isolated from a man between 25 and 39 years old with type 1 diabetes. This rearrangement joins TRBV4-2 to TRBJ2-1, with 10 bases matching TRBD2. CDR3 nucleotide sequence: TGTGCCAGCAGCCAGAGTAGCGGGAGGAATGAGCAGTTCTTC. Its translation is CASSQSSGRNEQFF.